This T cell receptor beta chain stems from a study of blood T cell repertoires in COVID-19. Across the study: Cohort 3 recovery required two negative PCRs, clearance, or symptom resolution. T cells, B-cell-depleted T cells, or PBMCs provided the cDNA or gDNA that served as material.

V was trimmed by 4 bases and J by 5 bases, leaving 11 bases between them. This CDR3 has 12 amino acids. Germline V gene lookup returns CDR1 GTSNPN and CDR2 SVGIG (reference sequence). Libraries were prepared by immunoSEQ multiplex PCR; TCRdb keeps only in-frame clonotypes and omits some of them. The sample holds under 400,000 clones; about 89% are singletons and the top ten take approximately 1.9%. Clinical histories supplied by participants themselves formed the basis of cohort assignment. The source material was PBMCs or T cells enriched from blood (not recorded which). This TCR derives from a man aged 40-55 years in a cohort exposed to, infected with or recovered from COVID-19 (not recorded which). J is TRBJ1-1 and V is TRBV30; D unclear. CDR3 amino acids: CAWNPGLTEAFF. The CDR3, as DNA: TGTGCCTGGAACCCGGGGTTGACTGAAGCTTTCTTT.